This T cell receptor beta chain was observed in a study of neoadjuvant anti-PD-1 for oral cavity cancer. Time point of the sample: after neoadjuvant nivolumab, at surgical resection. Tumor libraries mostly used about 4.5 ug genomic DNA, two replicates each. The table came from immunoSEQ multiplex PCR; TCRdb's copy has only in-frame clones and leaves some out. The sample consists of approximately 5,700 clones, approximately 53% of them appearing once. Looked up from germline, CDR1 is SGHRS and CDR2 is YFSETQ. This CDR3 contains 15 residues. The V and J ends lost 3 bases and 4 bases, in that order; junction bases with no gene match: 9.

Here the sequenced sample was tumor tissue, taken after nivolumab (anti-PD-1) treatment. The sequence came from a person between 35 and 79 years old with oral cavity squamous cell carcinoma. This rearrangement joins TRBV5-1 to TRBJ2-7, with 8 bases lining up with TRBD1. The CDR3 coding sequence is TGCGCCAGCAGCTCCAAAACCAACAGGGGGTACGAGCAGTACTTC. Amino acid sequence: CASSSKTNRGYEQYF.